This TCR beta chain stems from a study of T cells in Graves' hyperthyroidism and ophthalmopathy (dated by TCRdb to between 2018 and 2020). With respect to the entire study: Peripheral blood was sampled at the time of initial diagnosis, prior to any treatment. Whether ophthalmopathy could be predicted prospectively was tested in an independent validation cohort made up of about 20 hyperthyroidism patients plus 17 patients who later progressed to ophthalmopathy. According to the paper, TCR Vbeta CDR3 sequencing was carried out on some 130 peripheral blood samples, which came from 40 to 45 ophthalmopathy, around 74 hyperthyroidism and roughly 17 progressor patients. For training and testing, the approximately 92 patients in the discovery cohort were randomly divided in a 7:3 ratio. The study also compared thyroid tissue and blood T-cell repertoires from 6 or 7 Graves' hyperthyroidism patients. TCR V-J signatures able to tell the groups apart were searched for in a discovery cohort of about a hundred patients, of whom over 40 had Graves' ophthalmopathy and under 65 had stable Graves' hyperthyroidism. Once sampling was done, hyperthyroidism patients were given methimazole at a starting dose of 30 mg daily, whereas ophthalmopathy patients were given high-dose intravenous methylprednisolone. Paper-wide results and their limitations: During validation, the model predicted progression to ophthalmopathy a median of approximately six months ahead of onset, with approximately 71% sensitivity and 72% to 80% specificity. No statistical method was used to fix the sample size in advance, and group allocation was not hidden from the investigators. A 13 V-J signature model separated ophthalmopathy from stable hyperthyroidism, with about 90% sensitivity and roughly 84% specificity in cross-validation and 80%/75% in testing. Blood samples also contained most of the expanded thyroid clonotypes (frequency above 0.001), which suggests that blood repertoires may reflect thyroid immune responses.

In the ophthalmopathy patients, disease was moderately to severely active, with a Clinical Activity Score of 3 or more, a NOSPECS grade of 4 or more, and a duration of less than 3 months. The study excluded patients with uncontrolled infections, other autoimmune diseases, pregnancy or lactation. Diagnoses relied on clinical symptoms, serum thyroxine and TRAb, thyroid ultrasound and orbital computed tomography. Ficoll-Paque density gradient centrifugation was used to isolate PBMCs from around 10 ml of fresh peripheral blood. Total RNA was extracted using Trizol reagent, and RNA quality was assessed on an Agilent 2100 Bioanalyzer. TCR beta CDR3 regions were amplified from RNA transcripts. A first-round RT-PCR of the TCR CDR3 used the HTBI primer set with the Qiagen OneStep RT-PCR kit. A second multiplex PCR round built the libraries, followed by size selection and purification. Sequencing of the libraries was done on an Illumina HiSeq2000 using paired-end 100 bp reads. Per the authors' processing: Raw data were processed with SOAPnuke, discarding reads with adapters, uncalled bases, mean Phred below 15, or no exact constant-primer or identifier match. COPE v1.2.5 was used to merge the high-quality paired reads, and each unique nucleotide sequence was defined as a clonotype. Clonotypes were aligned to IMGT TRBV, TRBD and TRBJ reference segments using MiTCR v1.1. Analysis was restricted to V-J combinations with a frequency above 0.0001, which covered just over 98% of repertoires. The TCS score was defined as the ratio of F50 (clonal expansion) to E x V (chaos), calculated using BLOSUM62-based TCRdist between CDR3 peptides within each V-J. Welch's t-statistics and random forest reduced 514 V-J features to roughly 13, which were used in a naive Bayes classifier (R e1071). The public reads were reanalyzed by TCRdb: fastp trimming at Q25, MiXCR alignment, in-frame beta chains only. Each CDR3 protein gets just one entry, which takes the most common genes and DNA from the rows behind it. These V and J calls are TCRdb output, not the study's own analysis. This sample comprises 560,000 or so distinct CDR3 sequences, roughly 21% of them detected only once. Roughly 47% of the sample goes to the ten largest clones.

This clonotype was observed a few times. Its antigen is unknown. Per-base qualities were not stored, and no clone one base away is much larger. From the germline V gene (reference sequence), CDR1 is SEHNR and CDR2 is FQNEAQ. Relative to germline, V is missing 6 bases and J is missing 0 bases, with 5 bases of the junction outside any gene match. Its CDR3 holds 15 amino acids, cysteine through phenylalanine. CDR3 DNA only is kept here, 45 bases in frame from base 1. The specimen was blood. The TCR sequence derives from a man aged 35 to 55 with Graves' ophthalmopathy. Here the chain combines TRBV7-9 and TRBJ1-1; 9 nucleotides in the junction match TRBD1. Read as DNA, the sequence is TGTGCCAGCAGGACAGGGGGGGTCTTGAACACTGAAGCTTTCTTT. This yields the protein CASRTGGVLNTEAFF.